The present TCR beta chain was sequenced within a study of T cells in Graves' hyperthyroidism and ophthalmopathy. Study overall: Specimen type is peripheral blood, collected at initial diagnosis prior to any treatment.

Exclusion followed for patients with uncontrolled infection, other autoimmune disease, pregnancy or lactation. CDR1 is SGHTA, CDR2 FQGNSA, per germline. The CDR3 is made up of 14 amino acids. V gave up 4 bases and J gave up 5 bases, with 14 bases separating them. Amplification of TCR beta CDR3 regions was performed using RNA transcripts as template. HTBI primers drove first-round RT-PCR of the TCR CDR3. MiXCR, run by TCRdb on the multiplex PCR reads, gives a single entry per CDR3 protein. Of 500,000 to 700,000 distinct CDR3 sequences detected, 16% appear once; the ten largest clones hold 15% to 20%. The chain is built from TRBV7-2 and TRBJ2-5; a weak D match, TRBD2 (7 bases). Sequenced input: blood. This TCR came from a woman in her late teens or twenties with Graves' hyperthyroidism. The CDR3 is CASSSGGGAETQYF. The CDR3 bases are TGTGCCAGCAGCTCTGGGGGGGGGGCGGAGACCCAGTACTTC.